This T cell receptor (beta chain) was documented in a study of cytomegalovirus exposure and HLA in healthy donors. In the study overall: An analysis done earlier identified 100 million to 140 million unique TCR beta sequences from 150 million to 200 million T cells.

This clone occurred once. 13 Jbeta primers and 60 Vbeta primers were used for the PCR. In the original processing: The count from a later analysis was 70 million to 85 million unique TCR beta chains, 9.5 million to 11 million of them shared. Measured with immunoSEQ multiplex PCR; TCRdb has only the in-frame clones, and not every one. Clone size and the V and J calls come from that table; the DNA yielded D and trimming. The sample includes 200,000 to 300,000 clones, about 83% of them seen just once. Germline CDR1 is MNHEY and CDR2 is SMNVEV (reference sequence). The CDR3 consists of 15 residues. The germline V and J ends were trimmed by 2 bases and 5 bases, with 15 bases remaining between them.

The J gene is TRBJ2-5, the V gene TRBV27; D might be TRBD1 (5 bases). The sequenced sample was PBMCs. The origin of this receptor is a woman aged 40-49 years in good health and CMV-seropositive. CDR3: CASSLGGRVGETQYF. The CDR3 nucleotides are TGTGCCAGCAGTTTAGGCGGCAGGGTGGGGGAGACCCAGTACTTC.